This T cell receptor (beta chain) was captured by sequencing in a study of blood T cell repertoires in COVID-19. Measured with immunoSEQ multiplex PCR; TCRdb has only the in-frame clones, and not every one. Of roughly 200,000 clones listed, 81% are singletons. Germline loops: CDR1 MNHEY, CDR2 SVGAGI. With 5 bases removed from V and 2 bases from J, the gap between germline ends came to 6 bases. The length of the CDR3 is 12 residues. This sequence originates from a woman between 40 and 50 years old with COVID-19, enrolled during active disease. The sample comprised peripheral blood. This rearrangement joins TRBV6-5 to TRBJ1-1; the D is unclear. The CDR3 reads CASSRRNTEAFF. Here the CDR3 DNA reads TGTGCCAGCAGTCGGAGAAACACTGAAGCTTTCTTT.